This TCR beta chain was captured in a study of chemoradiotherapy in HPV16-positive cancers. Study summary: Candidate HPV-specific T-cell clones and common TCR motifs came from functional assays in a couple of HPV16-positive patients.

Repertoires were sampled repeatedly during chemoradiotherapy. Findings and limits, study-wide: Non-HPV-specific T cells did not expand in tumors during treatment, whereas candidate HPV-specific clones and E7-related motifs did.

The protocol was immunoSEQ multiplex PCR, while the TCRdb copy is restricted to in-frame clones and leaves out a portion. The table includes a few thousand clones, approximately 80% detected once. V lost 3 bases and J 6 bases, leaving 7 bases between the germline ends. The CDR3 totals 12 residues. Germline values: CDR1 SGDLS, CDR2 YYNGEE. This clone occurred a few times. Antigen specificity is unknown. The sample was taken from a patient who underwent chemoradiotherapy. The rearrangement links TRBV9 to TRBJ2-1; possibly TRBD1 for D (6 bases). This clonotype was obtained from a human donor with HPV-associated anogenital cancer. The CDR3 DNA follows: TGTGCCAGCAGCGAGGACAGCAATGAGCAGTTCTTC. Amino acids: CASSEDSNEQFF.